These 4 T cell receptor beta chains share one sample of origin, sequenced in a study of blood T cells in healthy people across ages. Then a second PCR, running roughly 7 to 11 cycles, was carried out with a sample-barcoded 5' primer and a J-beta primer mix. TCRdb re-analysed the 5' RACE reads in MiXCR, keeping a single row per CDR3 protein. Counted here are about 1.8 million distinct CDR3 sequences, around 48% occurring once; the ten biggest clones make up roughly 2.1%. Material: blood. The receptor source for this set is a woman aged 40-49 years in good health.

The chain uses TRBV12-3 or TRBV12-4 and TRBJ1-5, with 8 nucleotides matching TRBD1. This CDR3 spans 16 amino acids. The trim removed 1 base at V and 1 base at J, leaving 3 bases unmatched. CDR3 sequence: CASSLGTGRSNQPQHF. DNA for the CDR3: TGTGCCAGCAGTTTAGGGACAGGGAGAAGCAATCAGCCCCAGCATTTT.

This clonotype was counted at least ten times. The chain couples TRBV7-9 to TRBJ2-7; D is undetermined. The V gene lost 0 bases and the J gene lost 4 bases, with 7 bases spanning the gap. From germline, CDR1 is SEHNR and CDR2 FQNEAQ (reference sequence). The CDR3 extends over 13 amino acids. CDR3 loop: CASSLAGYYEQYF. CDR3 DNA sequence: TGTGCCAGCAGCTTAGCGGGTTATTACGAGCAGTACTTC.

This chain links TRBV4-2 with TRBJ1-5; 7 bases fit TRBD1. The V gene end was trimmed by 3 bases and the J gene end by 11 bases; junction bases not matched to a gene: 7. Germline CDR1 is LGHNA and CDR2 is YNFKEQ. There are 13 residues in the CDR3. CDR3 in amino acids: CASSQGGGRTQHF. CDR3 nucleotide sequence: TGTGCCAGCAGCCAGGGAGGGGGCAGAACCCAGCATTTT.

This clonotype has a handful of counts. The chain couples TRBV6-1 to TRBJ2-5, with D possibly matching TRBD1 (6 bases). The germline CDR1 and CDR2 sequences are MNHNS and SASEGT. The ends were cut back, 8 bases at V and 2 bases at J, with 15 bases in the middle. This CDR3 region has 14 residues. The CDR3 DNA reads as TGTGCCAGCTATTCGGGACAAAGACAAGAGACCCAGTACTTC. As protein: CASYSGQRQETQYF.